This T cell receptor (beta chain) appears in the sequencing data of a study of technical replicates of blood from a handful of donors. The assay was immunoSEQ multiplex PCR, and TCRdb's table has in-frame clones only and misses some. The table has tens of thousands of clones, nearly 98% seen once. Germline CDR1 reads MNHEY; CDR2 reads SVGAGI. The CDR3 contains 16 residues. The V gene end was trimmed by 2 bases and the J gene end by 3 bases; junction bases not matched to a gene: 9. This receptor was taken from a human donor in good health. The sequenced sample was T cells isolated from PBMCs. The rearrangement joins TRBV6-5 to TRBJ2-7; 8 nucleotides align to TRBD1. The CDR3 DNA sequence: TGTGCCAGCAGTTACCAACTGGGACAGGATAACTACGAGCAGTACTTC. It specifies CASSYQLGQDNYEQYF.